One and the same sample provided the 29 T cell receptor beta chains below, sequenced in a study of early T cells in non-severe SARS-CoV-2 infection. TCRdb passed the 5' RACE reads through MiXCR, listing each CDR3 protein once. The sample records tens of thousands of distinct CDR3 sequences, about 5.7% being singletons. This sample comprised whole blood, obtained at baseline. These receptors all stem from an adult who was a healthcare worker with PCR-confirmed SARS-CoV-2 infection or an uninfected control (not recorded which).

The chain recombines TRBV5-5 with TRBJ2-5; the D gene could be TRBD1 or TRBD2 (5 bases each). V lost 0 bases and J 6 bases, leaving 9 bases between the germline ends. CDR1 and CDR2 from the germline V gene are SGHKS and YYEKEE (reference sequence). The CDR3 loop spans 13 amino acids. The CDR3 coding sequence is TGTGCCAGCAGCTTGGAACGGGGACAGACCCAGTACTTC. Residues: CASSLERGQTQYF.

This clonotype was observed a few times. The germline gene is not matched at one end of the junction; a read error may be the cause. The V gene is TRBV20-1, the J gene TRBJ2-4, with 9 bases matching TRBD2. CDR3 length: 11 residues. CDR1 is DFQATT and CDR2 is SNEGSKA in the germline V gene (reference sequence). The CDR3 DNA reads as TGCAGTGCGCCGGGACTAGCCGGGGGTAACTTC. This codes for CSAPGLAGGNF.

This clonotype showed up many times. This sequence joins TRBV7-2 and TRBJ2-3, with a weak D call TRBD1 (5 bases). Germline-derived CDR1 and CDR2 are SGHTA and FQGNSA. The CDR3 sequence is 14 residues long. Trimming cost V 7 bases and J 2 bases, with 13 bases left between them. CDR3 DNA sequence: TGTGCCAGCACTCTGGCAGGGCCCACAGATACGCAGTATTTT. Its protein product is CASTLAGPTDTQYF. Variable domain in full (rest from reference TRBV7-2 and TRBJ2-3): GAGVSQSPSNKVTEKGKDVELRCDPISGHTALYWYRQSLGQGLEFLIYFQGNSAPDKSGLPSDRFSAERTGGSVSTLTIQRTQQEDSAVYLCASTLAGPTDTQYFGPGTRLTVL.

This chain links TRBV20-1 with TRBJ2-4; D not certain. V lost 4 bases, J lost 3 bases, and 13 bases lay in between. This CDR3 region has 14 residues. In germline, CDR1 is DFQATT, CDR2 SNEGSKA (reference sequence). CDR3 protein: CSATSRLVKNIQYF. For the CDR3, the DNA is TGCAGTGCTACGTCGAGATTGGTCAAAAACATTCAGTACTTC.

This sequence joins TRBV15 and TRBJ2-7; 9 nucleotides align to TRBD1. CDR3 length: 13 residues. The J segment lost 4 bases and the V segment lost 4 bases, leaving 2 bases of the junction unmatched. CDR1 and CDR2 (germline): LNHNV, YYDKDF (reference sequence). This CDR3 reads CATSKDRGYEQYF. The CDR3 bases are TGTGCCACCAGCAAGGACAGGGGTTACGAGCAGTACTTC.

This clonotype was counted a few times. The chain employs TRBV6-2 or TRBV6-3 and TRBJ2-1; TRBD2 aligns across 11 bases. Unmatched junction bases numbered 9, after V lost 6 bases and J lost 5 bases. CDR1 is MNHEY, CDR2 SVGEGT, per germline. This CDR3 has 16 residues. The CDR3 spells CASRTSGTVLHNEQFF. For the CDR3, the DNA is TGTGCCAGCAGGACTAGCGGGACGGTTCTCCACAATGAGCAGTTCTTC.

This clonotype was observed at least ten times. The J gene is TRBJ2-7, the V gene TRBV12-3 or TRBV12-4; the D gene is possibly TRBD1 (5 bases). Trimming shortened V by 6 bases and J by 0 bases, and 9 bases separated the two germline ends. The CDR3 runs 13 residues. The CDR3 spells CASRPDSSYEQYF. CDR3 DNA: TGTGCCAGCAGACCCGACAGCTCCTACGAGCAGTACTTC.

There are many counts of this clonotype. The chain uses TRBV3-1 and TRBJ2-7; D unresolved. Germline lookup yields CDR1 LGHDT and CDR2 YNNKEL (reference sequence). The CDR3 contains 12 residues. V was clipped by 2 bases and J by 3 bases, with 5 bases between them. The CDR3 region is CASSQNSYEQYF. The CDR3 region has the DNA TGTGCCAGCAGCCAAAACAGCTACGAGCAGTACTTC.

This clonotype was seen ten or more times. The CDR3 bases are TGTGCCAGCAGCTTGACAGAACTCACAGATACGCAGTATTTT. It yields the protein CASSLTELTDTQYF. The rearrangement uses TRBV5-4 and TRBJ2-3; no clear D gene. CDR1 is SGHNT, CDR2 YYREEE, per germline (reference sequence). V was trimmed by 1 base and J by 2 bases, leaving 8 bases between them. This CDR3 has 14 amino acids.

V is TRBV3-1 and J is TRBJ2-2; D remains unclear. V lost 1 base and J lost 1, with 10 bases in between. This CDR3 has 16 amino acids. Germline loops: CDR1 LGHDT, CDR2 YNNKEL (reference sequence). CDR3 nucleotide sequence: TGTGCCAGCAGCCAAGGGGCGGCGGTGAACACCGGGGAGCTGTTTTTT. Residues: CASSQGAAVNTGELFF.

In this sample, this clonotype turned up many times. The V gene is TRBV4-1, the J gene TRBJ2-7; TRBD2 is a possible D gene (6 bases). Looked up from germline, CDR1 is MGHRA and CDR2 is YSYEKL. V lost 2 bases, J lost 4 bases, and 12 bases lay in between. The CDR3 length is 14 residues. DNA for the CDR3: TGCGCCAGCAGCCAAAACCGTCGGGGGTACGAGCAGTACTTC. Its translation: CASSQNRRGYEQYF.

This clonotype was detected ten times or more. The chain carries TRBV6-5 and TRBJ2-1; 8 bases map to TRBD2. Germline lookup yields CDR1 MNHEY and CDR2 SVGAGI. This CDR3 has 15 residues. V shed 6 bases, J shed 4 bases, and the junction held 8 bases outside the gene matches. This chain's CDR3 is CASSLEGTSYNEQFF. Written as DNA, the CDR3 is TGTGCCAGCAGCCTCGAAGGGACTAGTTACAATGAGCAGTTCTTC.

This clonotype was seen more than once but under ten times. The chain couples TRBV6-2 or TRBV6-3 to TRBJ2-5; tentative D call: TRBD1 (6 bases). CDR1 and CDR2 (germline): MNHEY, SVGEGT. V lost 8 bases, J lost 4 bases, and 26 bases lay in between. The CDR3 has 17 amino acids. The chain's CDR3 is CASESVRATTRGETQYF. The CDR3 DNA follows: TGTGCCAGCGAGTCTGTGCGTGCGACTACCAGGGGAGAGACCCAGTACTTC.

The V and J genes are TRBV24-1 and TRBJ2-1; 7 bases line up with TRBD2. Per the germline V gene, CDR1 is KGHDR and CDR2 is SFDVKD. The V segment lost 3 bases and the J segment 0 bases; nucleotides outside the gene matches: 4. The CDR3 is 16 amino acids. CDR3 coding DNA: TGTGCCACCAGTGATCCTCGGGGGGTCTCCTACAATGAGCAGTTCTTC. Residues: CATSDPRGVSYNEQFF.

This clonotype occurred many times. The chain carries TRBV28 and TRBJ2-1; 8 nucleotides match TRBD1. Trimming removed 4 bases from V and 4 bases from J; junction bases left unmatched: 6. Germline CDR1 MDHEN, CDR2 SYDVKM. CDR3 size: 15 residues. CDR3 coding DNA: TGTGCCAGCAGTTCCGGGACAGGAGCTTACAATGAGCAGTTCTTC. This codes for CASSSGTGAYNEQFF.

This clonotype was picked up many times. The chain couples TRBV19 to TRBJ2-3; D uncertain. Trimming shortened V by 9 bases and J by 9 bases, and 13 bases separated the two germline ends. This CDR3 has 11 amino acids. Germline assignment: CDR1 LNHDA and CDR2 SQIVND (reference sequence). The CDR3 region has the DNA TGTGCCAGCACCCGAGGTCCCACGCAGTATTTT. Translating it yields CASTRGPTQYF. The whole variable domain, remainder taken from reference TRBV19 and TRBJ2-3, is DGGITQSPKYLFRKEGQNVTLSCEQNLNHDAMYWYRQDPGQGLRLIYYSQIVNDFQKGDIAEGYSVSREKKESFPLTVTSAQKNPTAFYLCASTRGPTQYFGPGTRLTVL.

This clonotype was picked up many times. One junction end disagrees with the germline gene, perhaps due to a read error. The chain combines TRBV7-6 with TRBJ2-1, with a possible D match to TRBD2 (5 bases). Germline V CDR1 and CDR2: SGHVS, FNYEAQ. This CDR3 contains 8 residues. CDR3 sequence reads: CASTREEF. CDR3 in DNA: TGTGCCAGCACTCGGGAAGAGTTC. The full variable domain, rest sourced from reference TRBV7-6 and TRBJ2-1, is GAGVSQSPRYKVTKRGQDVALRCDPISGHVSLYWYRQALGQGPEFLTYFNYEAQQDKSGLPNDRFSAERPEGSISTLTIQRTEQRDSAMYRCASTREEFGPGTRLTVL.

This clonotype has a handful of counts. The chain carries TRBV29-1 and TRBJ2-7; no firm D call. The germline V gene encodes CDR1 SQVTM and CDR2 ANQGSEA. The V and J ends lost 2 bases and 5 bases respectively, with 10 bases between them. The CDR3 totals 12 residues. CDR3 nucleotide sequence: TGCAGCGTTGAATTTTATACCAACGAGCAGTACTTC. Residues: CSVEFYTNEQYF.

This clonotype was observed at least ten times. This chain connects TRBV4-1 to TRBJ2-2; D is unresolved. In germline, CDR1 is MGHRA, CDR2 YSYEKL. This CDR3 is built from 15 residues. V was shortened by 5 bases and J by 0 bases, with 10 bases between the two germline ends. The CDR3 region has the DNA TGCGCCAGCAGCGGTTGGCCTGCGAACACCGGGGAGCTGTTTTTT. It is translated as CASSGWPANTGELFF.

Only a few counts were recorded for this clonotype. This chain connects TRBV28 to TRBJ1-6; D not resolved. CDR1 is MDHEN, CDR2 SYDVKM, per germline. V was trimmed by 7 bases and J by 4 bases, leaving 14 bases between them. This CDR3 contains 15 residues. CDR3 coding DNA: TGTGCCAGCAAGAACAAACTCGGTTATAATTCACCCCTCCACTTT. As protein: CASKNKLGYNSPLHF.

This rearrangement joins TRBV14 to TRBJ1-3; D is possibly TRBD1 (5 bases). Deletions cut 1 base from V and 4 bases from J, with 8 bases between. CDR1 SGHDN and CDR2 FVKESK come from the germline V gene. This CDR3 spans 14 amino acids. The CDR3 reads CASSQGQSGNTIYF. CDR3 DNA sequence: TGTGCCAGCAGCCAAGGACAGTCCGGAAACACCATATATTTT.

This clonotype was seen only a few times. The chain carries TRBV5-1 and TRBJ2-5; 8 bases are a match to TRBD2. The CDR3 extends over 16 amino acids. Germline V gene data show CDR1 as SGHRS and CDR2 as YFSETQ. J lost 1 base, V lost 0 bases, and 5 bases had no gene match. The CDR3: CASSLALAGGQETQYF. The CDR3 DNA sequence: TGCGCCAGCAGCTTGGCACTTGCGGGAGGCCAAGAGACCCAGTACTTC.

This clonotype was seen a handful of times. This rearrangement joins TRBV20-1 to TRBJ2-2, with D tentatively TRBD1 or TRBD2 (5 bases each). The CDR3 extends over 16 amino acids. V gave up 6 bases and J gave up 0 bases, with 17 bases separating them. Germline V gene lookup returns CDR1 DFQATT and CDR2 SNEGSKA (reference sequence). The CDR3 protein is CSALLGARSNTGELFF. The CDR3 nucleotides are TGCAGTGCCCTTCTCGGGGCCAGATCGAACACCGGGGAGCTGTTTTTT.

In regard to this clonotype: One end of the junction is discordant with germline, which a read error may explain. The V gene is TRBV6-5, the J gene TRBJ2-2; D is possibly TRBD2 (5 bases). The germline V gene has CDR1 MNHEY and CDR2 SVGAGI. The CDR3 is 11 amino acids. The CDR3 DNA is TGTGCCAGCAAGAGGGCCGGGGAGCTGTCTTTT. Translating gives CASKRAGELSF.

In its sample, this clonotype was seen a few times. The DNA of the CDR3 is TGTGCCACCAGCAGGGTCGGTACTAGCGGAACCCACAAGTCCTACAATGAGCAGTTCTTC. This encodes CATSRVGTSGTHKSYNEQFF. J is TRBJ2-1 and V is TRBV24-1; TRBD2 agrees at 8 bases. The CDR3 runs to 20 residues. J was trimmed by 1 base and V by 7 bases; bases with no gene match: 20. From germline, CDR1 is KGHDR and CDR2 SFDVKD.

This clonotype was observed at least ten times. The chain combines TRBV9 with TRBJ2-7; 11 nucleotides align to TRBD2. This CDR3 has 13 amino acids. Germline CDR1 and CDR2: SGDLS and YYNGEE. V lost 4 bases, J lost 7 bases, and 4 bases stayed unmatched. The CDR3 region has the DNA TGTGCCAGCAGCCCGGGACTAGCGGCTGAGCAGTACTTC. It specifies CASSPGLAAEQYF.

This clonotype was seen a handful of times. The chain couples TRBV12-3 or TRBV12-4 to TRBJ2-7, with D perhaps given as TRBD1 or TRBD2 (6 bases each). The CDR3 covers 14 residues. Deletions cut 2 bases from V and 3 bases from J, with 11 bases between. CDR3 bases: TGTGCCAGCAGTTTATCGGGGGCAGGCTACGAGCAGTACTTC. Amino acids: CASSLSGAGYEQYF.

In this sample, this clonotype turned up many times. Here the CDR3 DNA reads TGTGCCAGCAGCCCAATACTAGCGGGAGTCTGGGAGCAGTACTTC. As protein: CASSPILAGVWEQYF. V and J are TRBV28 and TRBJ2-7, with 11 positions matching TRBD2. Germline V CDR1 and CDR2: MDHEN, SYDVKM. The length of the CDR3 is 15 residues. V was clipped by 6 bases and J by 7 bases; unmatched bases: 11.

The chain couples TRBV3-1 to TRBJ2-2; D gene uncertain. V lost 2 bases and J 4 bases, leaving 5 bases between the germline ends. Germline CDR1 is LGHDT and CDR2 is YNNKEL (reference sequence). The length of the CDR3 is 13 residues. Here the CDR3 DNA reads TGTGCCAGCAGCCAATACACCACCGGGGAGCTGTTTTTT. As protein: CASSQYTTGELFF.